This T cell receptor beta chain was documented in a study of blood T cell repertoires in COVID-19. Study in general: Nucleic acid was either cDNA or gDNA, and it came from T cells, B-cell-depleted T cells, or PBMCs.

TCRdb keeps only in-frame clones here, not all; method: immunoSEQ multiplex PCR. The sample lists a few hundred thousand clones, nearly 90% seen once, with 1.2% to 1.5% in the top ten. Cohorts were assigned according to the clinical history that participants reported. Germline CDR1 SGHAT, CDR2 FQDESV (reference sequence). V lost 5 bases and J lost 7, with 15 bases in between. The CDR3 consists of 15 residues. J is TRBJ1-6 and V is TRBV11-1; D uncertain. The sample was PBMCs or T cells enriched from blood (not recorded which). This TCR came from a woman aged 18-29 years who had been exposed to COVID-19. The CDR3 is CASSPSRVMNSPLHF. CDR3 sequence (DNA): TGTGCCAGCAGCCCGAGCCGAGTTATGAATTCACCCCTCCACTTT.